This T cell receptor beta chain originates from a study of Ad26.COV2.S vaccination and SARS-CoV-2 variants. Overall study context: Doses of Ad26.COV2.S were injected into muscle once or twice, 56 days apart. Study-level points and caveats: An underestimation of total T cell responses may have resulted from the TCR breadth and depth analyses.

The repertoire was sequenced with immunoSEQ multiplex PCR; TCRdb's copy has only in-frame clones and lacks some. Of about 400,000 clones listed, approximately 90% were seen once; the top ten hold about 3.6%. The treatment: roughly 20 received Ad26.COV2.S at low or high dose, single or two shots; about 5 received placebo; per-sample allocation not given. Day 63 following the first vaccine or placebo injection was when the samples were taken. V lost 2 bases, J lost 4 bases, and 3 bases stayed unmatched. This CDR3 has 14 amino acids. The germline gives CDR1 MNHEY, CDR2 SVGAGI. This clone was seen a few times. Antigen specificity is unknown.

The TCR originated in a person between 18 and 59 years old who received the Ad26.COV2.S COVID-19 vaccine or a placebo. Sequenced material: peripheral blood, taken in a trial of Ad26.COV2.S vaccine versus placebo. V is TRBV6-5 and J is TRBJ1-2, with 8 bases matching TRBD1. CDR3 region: CASSYGQGGYGYTF. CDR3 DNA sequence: TGTGCCAGCAGTTACGGACAGGGAGGCTATGGCTACACCTTC.